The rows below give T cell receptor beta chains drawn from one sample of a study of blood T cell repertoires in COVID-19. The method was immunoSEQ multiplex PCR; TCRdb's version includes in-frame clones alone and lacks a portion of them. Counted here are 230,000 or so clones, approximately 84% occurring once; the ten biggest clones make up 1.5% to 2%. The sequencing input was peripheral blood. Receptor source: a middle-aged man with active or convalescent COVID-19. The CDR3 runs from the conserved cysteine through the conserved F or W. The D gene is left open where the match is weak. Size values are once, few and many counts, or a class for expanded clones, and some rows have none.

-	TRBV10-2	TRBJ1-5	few	TGCGCCACCGGGAGGGGCGGACAGCCCCAGCATTTT	CATGRGGQPQHF
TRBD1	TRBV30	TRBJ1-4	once	TGTGCCTGGAGTTCCTGGGACAGGGAAAAACTGTTTTTT	CAWSSWDREKLFF
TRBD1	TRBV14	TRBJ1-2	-	TGTGCCAGCAGCCCTGGACAGGGGCTTATGTATGGCTACACCTTC	CASSPGQGLMYGYTF
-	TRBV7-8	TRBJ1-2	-	TGTGCCAGCAGCTTATTCAACCAGGAGGTCTATGGCTACACCTTC	CASSLFNQEVYGYTF
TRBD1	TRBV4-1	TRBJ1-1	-	TGCGCCAGCAGCCAGTTCGGTGGACAGGGAGAGAACACTGAAGCTTTCTTT	CASSQFGGQGENTEAFF
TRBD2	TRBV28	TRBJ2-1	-	TGTGCCAGCAGTTTCAATAGGGGACTAGCGGGGGTCTCCTACAATGAGCAGTTCTTC	CASSFNRGLAGVSYNEQFF
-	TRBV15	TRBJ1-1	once	TGTGCCACCAGCAGAGGAGACAGGACCACTGAAGCTTTCTTT	CATSRGDRTTEAFF
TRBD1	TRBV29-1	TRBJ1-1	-	TGCAGCGTGGGACTTCGACTCAGGGGGGACACTGAAGCTTTCTTT	CSVGLRLRGDTEAFF
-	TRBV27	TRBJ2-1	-	TGTGCCAGCAGTTTTCGGGAGACATACAATGAGCAGTTCTTC	CASSFRETYNEQFF
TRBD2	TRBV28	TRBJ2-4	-	TGTGCCAGCAGTTTCCTACTAGCGGGAGGCACCAAAAACATTCAGTACTTC	CASSFLLAGGTKNIQYF
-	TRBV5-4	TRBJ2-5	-	TGTGCCAGCAGCTTGGTAACAGGAGCAGGAGAGACCCAGTACTTC	CASSLVTGAGETQYF
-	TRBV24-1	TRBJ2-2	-	TGTGCCACCAGTGCCCTCTCCGGGGAATGGGGGCGCGCCGGGGAGCTGTTTTTT	CATSALSGEWGRAGELFF
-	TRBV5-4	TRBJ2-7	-	TGTGCCAGCAGCTTGGAGGCGGCGAGCTCCTACGAGCAGTACTTC	CASSLEAASSYEQYF
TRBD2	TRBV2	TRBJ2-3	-	TGTGCCAGCAATTTCGAGCGGGGCCTGGGGTATTTT	CASNFERGLGYF
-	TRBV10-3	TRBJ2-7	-	TGTGCCATCAGTGAGTCCGACAGCTACGAGCAGTACTTC	CAISESDSYEQYF
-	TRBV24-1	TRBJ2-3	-	TGTGCCACCAGTGATTCAGGAGCGGACTACACAGATACGCAGTATTTT	CATSDSGADYTDTQYF
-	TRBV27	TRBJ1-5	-	TGTGCCAGCAGAGCGGACGGACCGACCGGGCCCCAGCATTTT	CASRADGPTGPQHF
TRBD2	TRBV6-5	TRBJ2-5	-	TGTGCCAGCAGTTATCAGGCGGGAGTTGTCGAGACCCAGTACTTC	CASSYQAGVVETQYF
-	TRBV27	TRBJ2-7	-	TGTGCCAGCAGTTTTCAGGGATCCTACGAGCAGTACTTC	CASSFQGSYEQYF
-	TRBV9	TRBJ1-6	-	TGTGCCAGCAGCGTAGCTACTGGAGGGTCTAATTCACCCCTCCACTTT	CASSVATGGSNSPLHF
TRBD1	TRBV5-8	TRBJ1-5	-	TGTGCCAGCAGCTGGAGGGACAGCGATTCCCAGCCCCAGCATTTT	CASSWRDSDSQPQHF
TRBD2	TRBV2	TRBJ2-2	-	TGTGCCACAACCCGGACTAGCCAAGGCGGGGAGCTGTTTTTT	CATTRTSQGGELFF
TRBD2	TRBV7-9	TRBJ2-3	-	TGTGCCAGCAGCCCAGGACTAGCGGGAGGGGCTAGCACAGATACGCAGTATTTT	CASSPGLAGGASTDTQYF
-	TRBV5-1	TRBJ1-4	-	TGCGCCAGCAGCTACCAGGGTGGTAAGACAACTAATGAAAAACTGTTTTTT	CASSYQGGKTTNEKLFF
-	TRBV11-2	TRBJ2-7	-	TGTGCCAGCAGCTTAGGGTTGGCTGATATATACGAGCAGTACTTC	CASSLGLADIYEQYF
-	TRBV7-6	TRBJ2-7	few	TGTGCCAGCAGCCCACGACAAACGAGCTCCTACGAGCAGTACTTC	CASSPRQTSSYEQYF
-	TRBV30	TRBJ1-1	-	TGTGCCTGGGCCCCCAGTCGGAACACTGAAGCTTTCTTT	CAWAPSRNTEAFF
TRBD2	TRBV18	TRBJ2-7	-	TGTGCCAGCTCACCAACTAGCGGGGGGGCCTACGAGCAGTACTTC	CASSPTSGGAYEQYF
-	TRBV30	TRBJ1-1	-	TGTGCCTGGAGTGTACAAGAATGGGGGGGAGCTTTCTTT	CAWSVQEWGGAFF
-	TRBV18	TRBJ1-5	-	TGTGCCAGCTCACCAATGAGGGGGTACAATCAGCCCCAGCATTTT	CASSPMRGYNQPQHF
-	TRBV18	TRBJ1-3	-	TGTGCCAGCTCATCCGGACAGTCTGGAAACACCATATATTTT	CASSSGQSGNTIYF
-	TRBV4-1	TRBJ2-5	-	TGCGCCAGCAGCCCCATGGGAGTAGGGCCCGAGGAGGTGACCCAGTACTTC	CASSPMGVGPEEVTQYF
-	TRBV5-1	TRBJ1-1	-	TGCGCCAGCAGCCCAGAATACCAGACTGAAGCTTTCTTT	CASSPEYQTEAFF
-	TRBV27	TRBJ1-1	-	TGTGCCAGCAGCAAACTACTACACACTGAAGCTTTCTTT	CASSKLLHTEAFF
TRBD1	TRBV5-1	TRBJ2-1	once	TGCGCCAGCAGCTTGGCCGTTCTGGGACAGGGGGCTCACAATGAGCAGTTCTTC	CASSLAVLGQGAHNEQFF
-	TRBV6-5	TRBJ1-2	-	TGTGCCAGCAGTTACCTTAGGGGGGGCGCGGATGGCTACACCTTC	CASSYLRGGADGYTF
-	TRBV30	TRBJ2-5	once	TGTGCCTGGAGTAGTTTGGGGCCGGAGACCCAGTACTTC	CAWSSLGPETQYF
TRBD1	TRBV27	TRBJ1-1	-	TGTGCCAGCAACCTCCGGGACAGGGGGGAGGTTGGGACTGAAGCTTTCTTT	CASNLRDRGEVGTEAFF
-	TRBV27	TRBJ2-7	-	TGTGCCAGCAGTTTAAAGGGGTCGGGCTCCTACGAGCAGTACTTC	CASSLKGSGSYEQYF
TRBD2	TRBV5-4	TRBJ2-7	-	TGTGCCAGCAGCTCCGGGACTAGCGGGAGTAGAAACGAGCAGTACTTC	CASSSGTSGSRNEQYF
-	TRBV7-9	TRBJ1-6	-	TGTGCCAGCAGCTCTACACAGGGCTCGAATTCACCCCTCCACTTT	CASSSTQGSNSPLHF
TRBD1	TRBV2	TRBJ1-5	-	TGTGCCGGCAATACAGGGGGCGTGGATCAGCCCCAGCATTTT	CAGNTGGVDQPQHF
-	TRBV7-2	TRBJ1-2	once	TGTGCCAGCAGCTTAGGAGGGTTCGCCTATGGCTACACCTTC	CASSLGGFAYGYTF
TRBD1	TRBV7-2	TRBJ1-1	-	TGTGCCAGCAGCCTGGACAGGGACTACACTGAAGCTTTCTTT	CASSLDRDYTEAFF
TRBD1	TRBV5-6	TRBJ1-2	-	TGTGCCAGCAGCTCGGCTGGACAGGGCTCCTATGGCTACACCTTC	CASSSAGQGSYGYTF
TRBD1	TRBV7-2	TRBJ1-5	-	TGTGCCAGCAGCGGAGGCGGGACAGGCTTCAATCAGCCCCAGCATTTT	CASSGGGTGFNQPQHF